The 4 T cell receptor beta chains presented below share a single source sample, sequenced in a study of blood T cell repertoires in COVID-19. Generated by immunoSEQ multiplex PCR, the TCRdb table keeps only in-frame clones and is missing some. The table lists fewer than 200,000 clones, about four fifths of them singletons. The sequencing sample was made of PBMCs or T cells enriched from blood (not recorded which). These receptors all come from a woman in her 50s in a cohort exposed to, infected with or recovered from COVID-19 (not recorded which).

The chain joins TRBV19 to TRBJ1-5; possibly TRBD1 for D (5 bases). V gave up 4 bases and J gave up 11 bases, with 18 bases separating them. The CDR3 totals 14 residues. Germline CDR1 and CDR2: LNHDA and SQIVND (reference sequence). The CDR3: CASSKGAQGVTQHF. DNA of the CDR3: TGTGCCAGTAGTAAGGGCGCCCAAGGGGTGACCCAGCATTTT. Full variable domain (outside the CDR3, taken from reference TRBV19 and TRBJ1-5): DGGITQSPKYLFRKEGQNVTLSCEQNLNHDAMYWYRQDPGQGLRLIYYSQIVNDFQKGDIAEGYSVSREKKESFPLTVTSAQKNPTAFYLCASSKGAQGVTQHFGDGTRLSIL.

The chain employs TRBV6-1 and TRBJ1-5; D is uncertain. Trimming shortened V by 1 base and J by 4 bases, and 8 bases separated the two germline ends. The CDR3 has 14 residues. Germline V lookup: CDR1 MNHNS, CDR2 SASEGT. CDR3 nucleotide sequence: TGTGCCAGCAGTGAAGGTTTTGAGAATCAGCCCCAGCATTTT. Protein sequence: CASSEGFENQPQHF.

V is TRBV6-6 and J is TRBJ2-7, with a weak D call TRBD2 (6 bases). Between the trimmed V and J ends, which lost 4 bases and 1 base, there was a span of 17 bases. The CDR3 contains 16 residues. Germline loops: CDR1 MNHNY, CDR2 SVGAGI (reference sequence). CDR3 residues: CASSLALGGGSYEQYF. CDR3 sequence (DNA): TGTGCCAGCAGTTTGGCTTTGGGGGGAGGATCCTACGAGCAGTACTTC.

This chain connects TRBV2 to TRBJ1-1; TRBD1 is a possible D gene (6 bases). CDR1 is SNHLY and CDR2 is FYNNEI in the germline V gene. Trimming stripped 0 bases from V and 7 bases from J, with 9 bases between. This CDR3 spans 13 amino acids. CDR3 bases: TGTGCCAGCAGTGAAGCTGTCAGGGGTGAAGCTTTCTTT. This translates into CASSEAVRGEAFF. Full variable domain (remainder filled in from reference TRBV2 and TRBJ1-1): EPEVTQTPSHQVTQMGQEVILRCVPISNHLYFYWYRQILGQKVEFLVSFYNNEISEKSEIFDDQFSVERPDGSNFTLKIRSTKLEDSAMYFCASSEAVRGEAFFGQGTRLTVV.